The entry below gives a single T cell receptor beta chain sequence along with its context. What it binds is unknown. Generated by immunoSEQ multiplex PCR, the TCRdb table keeps only in-frame clones and is missing some. The sample records 90,000 to 140,000 clones, approximately 90% being singletons. The source of the sample is a study of T cell responses to AZD1222 COVID-19 vaccine. Study-level background: Whether given at about 4 or about 12 weeks, second doses were pooled. Notes on the study in general: At study baseline, merely six AZD1222 recipients were seropositive.

After removal of 4 bases from V and 3 bases from J, the junction contained 10 bases not matched to a gene. There are 19 residues in the CDR3. Looked up from germline, CDR1 is MNHNS and CDR2 is SASEGT. V is TRBV6-1 and J is TRBJ2-2; the match to TRBD2 covers 14 bases. The TCR originated in an adult in good health. Sequencing used peripheral blood, obtained on day 0 of AZD1222 vaccination. The CDR3 loop reads CASSAAGLAGVGDTGELFF. The DNA for the CDR3 is TGTGCCAGCAGTGCAGCGGGACTAGCGGGAGTAGGTGACACCGGGGAGCTGTTTTTT.